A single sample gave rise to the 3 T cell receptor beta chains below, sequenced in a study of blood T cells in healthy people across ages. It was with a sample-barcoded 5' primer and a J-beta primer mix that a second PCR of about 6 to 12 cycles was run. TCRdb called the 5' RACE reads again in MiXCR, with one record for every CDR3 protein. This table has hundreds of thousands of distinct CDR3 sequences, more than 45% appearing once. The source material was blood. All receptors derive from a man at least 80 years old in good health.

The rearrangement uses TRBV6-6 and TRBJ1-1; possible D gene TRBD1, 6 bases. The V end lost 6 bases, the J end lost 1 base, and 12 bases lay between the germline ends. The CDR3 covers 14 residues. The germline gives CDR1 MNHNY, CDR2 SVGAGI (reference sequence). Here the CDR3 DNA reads TGTGCCAGCAGGACAGGACCGCCGAACACTGAAGCTTTCTTT. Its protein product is CASRTGPPNTEAFF.

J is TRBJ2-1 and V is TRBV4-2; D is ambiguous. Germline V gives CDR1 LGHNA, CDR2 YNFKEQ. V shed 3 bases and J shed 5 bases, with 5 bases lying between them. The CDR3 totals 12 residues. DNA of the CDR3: TGTGCCAGCAGCCATGAAAACAATGAGCAGTTCTTC. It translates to CASSHENNEQFF.

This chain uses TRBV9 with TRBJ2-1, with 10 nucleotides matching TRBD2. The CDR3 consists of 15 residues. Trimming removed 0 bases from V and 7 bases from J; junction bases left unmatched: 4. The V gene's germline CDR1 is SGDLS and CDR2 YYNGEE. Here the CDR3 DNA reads TGTGCCAGCAGCGTAGATACTAGCGGGGTGAATGAGCAGTTCTTC. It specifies CASSVDTSGVNEQFF. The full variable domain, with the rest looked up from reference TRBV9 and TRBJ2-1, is DSGVTQTPKHLITATGQRVTLRCSPRSGDLSVYWYQQSLDQGLQFLIQYYNGEERAKGNILERFSAQQFPDLHSELNLSSLELGDSALYFCASSVDTSGVNEQFFGPGTRLTVL.